A single sample is the source of the 18 T cell receptor beta chains below, sequenced in a study of CD8 T cells in ankylosing spondylitis. TCRdb reprocessed the 5' RACE reads with MiXCR, giving one entry per CDR3 protein. The sample shows about 240,000 distinct CDR3 sequences, around 25% of them seen only once. The sample was blood, either unsorted or a sorted T cell fraction (not recorded which). Receptors were obtained from a male donor with ankylosing spondylitis or in good health (not recorded which).

This clonotype was counted once. The J gene is TRBJ2-7, the V gene TRBV20-1, with 10 bases identical to TRBD2. This CDR3 comprises 14 residues. Germline V CDR1 and CDR2: DFQATT, SNEGSKA (reference sequence). The V gene end was trimmed by 5 bases and the J gene end by 4 bases; junction bases not matched to a gene: 8. The CDR3 loop is CSAGLTSGVYEQYF. DNA of the CDR3: TGCAGTGCTGGGCTCACTAGCGGGGTATACGAGCAGTACTTC.

The chain has TRBV12-3 or TRBV12-4 and TRBJ2-1, with 9 nucleotides matching TRBD1. V shed 7 bases and J 9 bases; nucleotides not matched to a gene: 16. This CDR3 is 16 amino acids long. The CDR3 here is CASTLSGTGRLGEQFF. DNA of the CDR3: TGTGCCAGCACCCTCAGCGGGACAGGGAGATTGGGTGAGCAGTTCTTC.

The chain joins TRBV6-1 to TRBJ2-3; D remains ambiguous. Germline CDR1 and CDR2: MNHNS and SASEGT. The germline V and J ends were trimmed by 7 bases and 3 bases, with 14 bases remaining between them. This CDR3 is 14 amino acids long. CDR3 loop: CASKVGVGTDTQYF. The CDR3, as DNA: TGTGCCAGCAAGGTAGGCGTCGGGACAGATACGCAGTATTTT.

The gene calls are TRBV18 and TRBJ2-5; possibly TRBD1 for D (6 bases). There are 13 residues in the CDR3. The ends were cut back, 6 bases at V and 3 bases at J, with 11 bases in the middle. The V gene's germline CDR1 is KGHSH and CDR2 LQKENI. CDR3 sequence: CASSGTPKETQYF. The CDR3, as DNA: TGTGCCAGCTCTGGGACACCTAAAGAGACCCAGTACTTC.

The rearrangement links TRBV6-1 to TRBJ2-7; 11 bases are a match to TRBD1. CDR1 and CDR2 (germline): MNHNS, SASEGT. V shed 2 bases, J shed 1 base, and the junction held 4 bases outside the gene matches. This CDR3 contains 16 residues. CDR3 sequence reads: CASSEMDRGQSYEQYF. The CDR3 DNA sequence: TGTGCCAGCAGTGAAATGGACAGGGGGCAGTCCTACGAGCAGTACTTC.

The chain carries TRBV12-3 or TRBV12-4 and TRBJ1-1, with a weak D call TRBD1 (5 bases). Trimming left V 1 base short and J 4 bases short, with 7 bases between. This CDR3 has 13 residues. CDR3 bases: TGTGCCAGCAGTTTAGTCGGGACCACTGAAGCTTTCTTT. It translates to CASSLVGTTEAFF.

V is TRBV2 and J is TRBJ2-7, with 8 positions matching TRBD1. The V segment lost 6 bases and the J segment 6 bases; nucleotides outside the gene matches: 13. The CDR3 sequence is 15 residues long. Germline V gives CDR1 SNHLY, CDR2 FYNNEI. CDR3: CASSTAGTGLGEQYF. CDR3 DNA sequence: TGTGCCAGCAGCACAGCCGGGACAGGTCTCGGCGAGCAGTACTTC.

Many counts were recorded for this clonotype. The chain carries TRBV12-3 or TRBV12-4 and TRBJ2-1; weak D call: TRBD1 (6 bases). The CDR3 has 13 residues. Between the trimmed V and J ends, which lost 6 bases and 9 bases, there was a span of 15 bases. The CDR3 reads CASSPTGYGEQFF. In nucleotides, the CDR3 is TGTGCCAGCAGCCCTACAGGGTATGGTGAGCAGTTCTTC.

This clonotype was seen repeatedly, ten times or more. The chain uses TRBV29-1 and TRBJ2-3, with no clear D. Germline V gene lookup returns CDR1 SQVTM and CDR2 ANQGSEA. This CDR3 is 11 amino acids long. Trimming removed 7 bases from V and 6 bases from J, with 11 bases in between. The CDR3 DNA is TGCAGCGCCGAGTGGGGTGATACGCAGTATTTT. Residues: CSAEWGDTQYF.

V usage is TRBV12-3 or TRBV12-4 and J usage is TRBJ2-3; TRBD1 matches 10 bases. V lost 5 bases to trimming and J lost 4 bases; unmatched junction nucleotides: 3. The CDR3 covers 14 residues. CDR3 nucleotides: TGTGCCAGCAGTACCGGGACAGGGGCAGATACGCAGTATTTT. Translated, it gives CASSTGTGADTQYF.

This clonotype was seen ten or more times. The V call is TRBV2, the J call TRBJ1-1, with D possibly TRBD1 on 5 matching bases. Per germline, CDR1 SNHLY and CDR2 FYNNEI. Trimming shortened V by 2 bases and J by 5 bases, and 9 bases separated the two germline ends. The CDR3 contains 13 residues. The DNA for the CDR3 is TGTGCCAGCAGTGAATATAGGGGAACTGAAGCTTTCTTT. As protein: CASSEYRGTEAFF.

In its sample, this clonotype was seen a few times. The rearrangement joins TRBV20-1 to TRBJ2-1; 10 bases line up with TRBD2. V shed 6 bases and J 5 bases; nucleotides not matched to a gene: 4. The CDR3 has 13 amino acids. CDR1 is DFQATT, CDR2 SNEGSKA, per germline (reference sequence). CDR3 bases: TGCAGTGCCCCACTAGCGGGGCACAATGAGCAGTTCTTC. Encoded protein: CSAPLAGHNEQFF.

V usage is TRBV12-3 or TRBV12-4 and J usage is TRBJ2-2; 10 bases fit TRBD1. CDR3 length: 15 residues. The J segment lost 7 bases and the V segment lost 5 bases, leaving 7 bases of the junction unmatched. This chain's CDR3 is CASSARQGAGGELFF. The CDR3 DNA reads as TGTGCCAGCAGTGCGCGACAGGGGGCTGGCGGGGAGCTGTTTTTT.

The CDR3 sequence: CASSSTLAGELFF. The CDR3 nucleotides are TGTGCCAGCAGCTCCACTTTAGCCGGGGAGCTGTTTTTT. The chain combines TRBV12-3 or TRBV12-4 with TRBJ2-2; D not certain. This CDR3 has 13 residues. Between the trimmed V and J ends, which lost 6 bases and 6 bases, there was a span of 11 bases.

This clonotype was detected a few times. The chain employs TRBV12-3 or TRBV12-4 and TRBJ2-7; tentative D call: TRBD2 (6 bases). Trimming shortened V by 3 bases and J by 6 bases, and 12 bases separated the two germline ends. This CDR3 is built from 13 residues. In DNA form, the CDR3 reads TGTGCCAGCAGTTTGGCTCAGGGACTCGAGCAGTACTTC. This sequence encodes CASSLAQGLEQYF.

The chain combines TRBV10-3 with TRBJ2-1; tentative D call: TRBD1 (6 bases). The CDR3 spans 15 residues. Trimming removed 2 bases from V and 5 bases from J, with 13 bases in between. CDR1 and CDR2 (germline): ENHRY, SYGVKD. The CDR3: CAISEGQGKNNEQFF. CDR3 bases: TGTGCCATCAGTGAGGGGCAGGGGAAAAACAATGAGCAGTTCTTC.

The V gene is TRBV20-1, the J gene TRBJ2-5; perhaps D is TRBD1 or TRBD2 (5 bases each). CDR3 length equals 14 residues. Trimming shortened V by 6 bases and J by 1 base, and 15 bases separated the two germline ends. The germline V gene has CDR1 DFQATT and CDR2 SNEGSKA (reference sequence). The CDR3 DNA reads as TGCAGTGCCCCTCCCCCGGGACCCCAAGAGACCCAGTACTTC. Translated, it gives CSAPPPGPQETQYF.

The chain employs TRBV7-9 and TRBJ2-7; D is perhaps TRBD2 (5 bases). The V end lost 5 bases, the J end lost 3 bases, and 17 bases lay between the germline ends. Per the germline V gene, CDR1 is SEHNR and CDR2 is FQNEAQ (reference sequence). This CDR3 is built from 15 residues. The CDR3 is CASSPAGGLYYEQYF. CDR3 coding DNA: TGTGCCAGCAGCCCAGCCGGAGGCCTCTACTACGAGCAGTACTTC.